Below are 7 T cell receptor beta chains sequenced from a single sample in a study of CD8 T cell repertoires and HIV-1 epitope variants. The data were produced by immunoSEQ multiplex PCR, yet TCRdb's version contains in-frame clones alone and is incomplete. The sample consists of approximately 90,000 clones, roughly four fifths of them appearing once. The sequencing input was uncultured baseline CD8+ T cells from peripheral blood mononuclear cells (PBMCs). These receptors were obtained from a male donor with HIV.

The chain uses TRBV27 and TRBJ2-3, with TRBD1 identical over 7 bases. V gave up 5 bases and J gave up 1 base; unmatched junction bases: 12. The CDR3 loop spans 17 amino acids. Germline V lookup: CDR1 MNHEY, CDR2 SMNVEV (reference sequence). For the CDR3, the DNA is TGTGCCAGCAGTCTAAACCATAACAGGGGAGGCACAGATACGCAGTATTTT. It yields the protein CASSLNHNRGGTDTQYF.

The J gene is TRBJ1-2, the V gene TRBV28, with no clear D. V gave up 2 bases and J gave up 6 bases, with 10 bases separating them. The CDR3 totals 13 residues. Germline V gene sequence: CDR1 MDHEN, CDR2 SYDVKM. The CDR3, as DNA: TGTGCCAGCAGTTTAGGGCAGGTCCATGGCTACACCTTC. It translates to CASSLGQVHGYTF.

This clone was seen a single time. The V gene is TRBV28, the J gene TRBJ1-2, with 8 nucleotides matching TRBD1. There are 13 residues in the CDR3. Germline V CDR1 and CDR2: MDHEN, SYDVKM. V was clipped by 6 bases and J by 8 bases; unmatched bases: 8. DNA of the CDR3: TGTGCCAGCAGCACGGACAGGGAGGGAGGCTACACCTTC. Translation: CASSTDREGGYTF.

The rearrangement joins TRBV30 to TRBJ2-7; D not resolved. The CDR3 is made up of 16 amino acids. The germline V gene encodes CDR1 GTSNPN and CDR2 SVGIG (reference sequence). V was shortened by 0 bases and J by 4 bases, with 19 bases between the two germline ends. The CDR3 DNA is TGTGCCTGGAGTGTATGGGCAGCCCCTTTAAGGTACGAGCAGTACTTC. Encoded protein: CAWSVWAAPLRYEQYF. The full variable domain, its missing parts supplied by reference TRBV30 and TRBJ2-7, is SQTIHQWPATLVQPVGSPLSLECTVEGTSNPNLYWYRQAAGRGLQLLFYSVGIGQISSEVPQNLSASRPQDRQFILSSKKLLLSDSGFYLCAWSVWAAPLRYEQYFGPGTRLTVT.

The chain has TRBV7-2 and TRBJ2-3, with TRBD2 identical over 12 bases. Germline values: CDR1 SGHTA, CDR2 FQGNSA. The V segment lost 3 bases and the J segment 7 bases; nucleotides outside the gene matches: 8. The CDR3 spans 16 residues. Here the CDR3 reads CASSLLTSGSSNTQYF. As DNA, the CDR3 is TGTGCCAGCAGCTTGTTGACTAGCGGGAGCTCAAATACGCAGTATTTT.

This chain uses TRBV18 with TRBJ2-7, with a tentative D call TRBD2 (6 bases). Germline lookup yields CDR1 KGHSH and CDR2 LQKENI. The CDR3 has 19 amino acids. Trimming shortened V by 4 bases and J by 4 bases, and 29 bases separated the two germline ends. The CDR3 sequence is CASSHRGETREKDRYEQYF. For the CDR3, the DNA is TGTGCCAGCTCACACCGGGGAGAGACTAGAGAAAAAGATCGGTACGAGCAGTACTTC.

This clone has ten or more counts. The chain is built from TRBV29-1 and TRBJ1-2; 10 positions agree with TRBD1. V gave up 4 bases and J gave up 8 bases; unmatched junction bases: 4. CDR3 length equals 12 residues. Germline V gives CDR1 SQVTM, CDR2 ANQGSEA. CDR3 in DNA: TGCAGCGTTGTAAGGGGACAGGGGGGCTACACCTTC. Residues: CSVVRGQGGYTF. The variable domain in full, completed from reference TRBV29-1 and TRBJ1-2, reads SAVISQKPSRDICQRGTSLTIQCQVDSQVTMMFWYRQQPGQSLTLIATANQGSEATYESGFVIDKFPISRPNLTFSTLTVSNMSPEDSSIYLCSVVRGQGGYTFGSGTRLTVV.